Described below is a single T cell receptor (beta chain) sequence and its context. This clonotype was counted at least ten times. Its antigen has not been determined. Base qualities are not at hand, and no much larger clone is one base apart. Sequencing instrument: Illumina NovaSeq 6000. TCRalpha and TCRbeta cDNA libraries were built by 5'RACE with constant-segment primers, adding sample barcodes and unique molecular identifiers. RNA was extracted from every sample with Trizol reagent. Amplification of the libraries took two PCR steps, and the second step added a second sample barcode plus Illumina TruSeq adapters. Sequencing of libraries was performed on an Illumina NovaSeq with 2 x 150 bp paired-end reads. Regarding the original processing steps: With migec v1.2.7, reads were demultiplexed and then collapsed into UMI-guided consensus sequences. Using mixcr v2.1.11, UMI consensuses were aligned to TRA and TRB V and J templates and then assembled into clonotypes. A clonotype was counted as expanded or contracted only when both edgeR and NoisET called the clonotype significant, with the noise models trained on biological replicates. For edgeR calls, the thresholds were a false discovery rate-adjusted p below 0.01 and a log2 fold-change of 1. As an exploratory analysis of dynamics, max-normalized trajectories of the 1000 most abundant clonotypes were examined by PCA with hierarchical clustering. The CD4 or CD8 phenotype of responding clones was assigned using the separately sequenced CD4+ and CD8+ repertoires. TCRdb cleaned the public reads at Q25 with fastp, built clones with MiXCR and kept in-frame beta chains. Each CDR3 protein gets just one entry, which takes the most common genes and DNA from the rows behind it. For this entry, the V and J calls and clone size follow TCRdb and not the study's own pipeline. The sample table records approximately 450,000 distinct CDR3 sequences; over 15% of these occur just once. Around 12% of the sample is held by the ten biggest clonotypes.

This sample was included in a study of T-cell memory formation after mild COVID-19 (dated by TCRdb to 2020 to 2023). Broadly, across the study: Most TCR sequence clusters were specific to one of the two donors. Two young, previously healthy adult volunteers made up the cohort, one male and one female. In a couple of donors, T-cell clones that expanded and contracted after mild COVID-19 were tracked by sequencing TCRalpha and TCRbeta repertoires over time. General conclusions and limits of the study: Only two mild cases were covered by the study, and larger cohorts that include severe cases with pre-infection samples were considered necessary. Some responding clones were found in pre-infection memory, which suggests that pre-existing cross-reactive memory T cells took part in the SARS-CoV-2 response. SARS-CoV-2 specificity of the second-wave clones peaking on day 37 was not confirmed. Contracting CD4+ clones were located mainly in the CM and EM memory subsets, whereas CD8+ clones were found to be enriched in EMRA. Balanced CD4/CD8 phenotypes were observed for clones contracting from day 15 to 85, whereas a bias towards CD4+ was observed for a second wave of clones expanding from day 15 to 37.

Ficoll-Paque density gradient centrifugation was the method used to isolate PBMCs. This TCR came from an adult woman who had mild COVID-19 (a few samples of this study predate the infection). The sample titles of this study are shuffled in the database, so cell type and time point are left out; the donor was told from shared clones. The source material was PBMCs or a T cell subset sorted from them (not recorded which).

The nucleotide sequence is TGTGCCAGCAGTTCAGGGACCTATGGCTACACCTTC. The resulting protein is CASSSGTYGYTF. This receptor chain uses TRBV12-3 or TRBV12-4 and TRBJ1-2; a weak D assignment points to TRBD1 (5 bases agree). A distance of 7 bases separates the germline ends of V and J, which lose 4 bases and 4 bases respectively. From the cysteine up to the phenylalanine, the CDR3 has a length of 12 residues. Kept here is only the CDR3 DNA, which spans 36 bases and is read in frame from base 1.